A selection of T cell receptor beta chains follows, all from one sample in a study of blood T cell repertoires in COVID-19. Sequencing used immunoSEQ multiplex PCR; TCRdb keeps in-frame clones, though not all of them. In the table there are 150,000 to 160,000 clones, 65% to 90% of which are singletons. Sequencing was performed on peripheral blood. The receptor set was obtained from a woman aged 50 to 60 with acute or convalescent COVID-19. CDR3s leave out the opening cysteine and the closing phenylalanine or tryptophan. A D gene is named only where the DNA matches it firmly.

j_call v_call d_call cdr3_aa
TRBJ1-1 TRBV6-2/TRBV6-3 . ASSYSRTEAF
TRBJ2-2 TRBV15 . ATSRGISGNTGELF
TRBJ1-2 TRBV5-4 TRBD1 ASSETGNGYT
TRBJ1-2 TRBV3-1/TRBV3-2 . ASSESPTANYGYT
TRBJ2-5 TRBV14 . ASSPQVQETQY
TRBJ2-2 TRBV19 TRBD1 ASRSGQGNTGELF
TRBJ2-7 TRBV27 TRBD2 ASSASGGAREQY
TRBJ2-2 TRBV7-2 TRBD2 ASSSRTSGYTGELF
TRBJ2-7 TRBV7-2 . ASSIAGTGISVTYEQY
TRBJ2-1 TRBV3-1/TRBV3-2 . ASSLVDEQF
TRBJ2-5 TRBV4-2 . ASSQIDYPQETQY
TRBJ2-1 TRBV14 . ASSHYPGVEQF
TRBJ1-3 TRBV7-8 TRBD1 ASSPRDSSGNTIY
TRBJ2-7 TRBV11-3 . ASSSSQVGYEQY
TRBJ1-4 TRBV12-3/TRBV12-4 . ASSLRGDEKLF
TRBJ2-3 TRBV5-1 TRBD2 ASSLFGGGAADTQY
TRBJ2-3 TRBV7-3 . ASSPSGDTQY
TRBJ1-1 TRBV5-1 TRBD1 ASSLRQGSAEAF
TRBJ1-5 TRBV27 TRBD1 ASSLSGGINQPQH
TRBJ2-5 TRBV28 TRBD1 ASSASGGAETQY
TRBJ1-2 TRBV29-1 . SVSRQGSYGYT
TRBJ2-2 TRBV28 TRBD2 ASSRHGLAGGAGELF
TRBJ2-1 TRBV5-3 . ARSLPAEQF
TRBJ1-6 TRBV9 TRBD1 ASSVGERGQSPLH
TRBJ1-5 TRBV30 TRBD1 AWSWQGGNQPQH
TRBJ1-6 TRBV6-5 . ASMQGSSYNSPLH
TRBJ1-3 TRBV3-1/TRBV3-2 . ASSQGRRGNTIY
TRBJ2-1 TRBV10-3 TRBD1 AIKGTGIDEQF
TRBJ2-3 TRBV9 TRBD2 ASSSLAGFTDTQY
TRBJ1-6 TRBV7-8 . ASSREQGKGSPLH
TRBJ2-2 TRBV7-7 . ASSRELWTVHTGELF
TRBJ1-2 TRBV19 TRBD1 ASSRTGTGDGYT
TRBJ2-7 TRBV27 . ASSTGEGVFGEQY
TRBJ1-2 TRBV6-5 . ASRGTIASYGYT
TRBJ2-4 TRBV2 . ASSGGQGGLEY
TRBJ2-1 TRBV7-2 TRBD2 ASSLAGASNEQF
TRBJ2-5 TRBV9 TRBD2 ASSVAAGLAGETQY
TRBJ1-1 TRBV6-2/TRBV6-3 TRBD1 ASSSRQGNTEAF
TRBJ2-3 TRBV5-4 TRBD2 ASSLAPAGTTDTQY
TRBJ2-1 TRBV9 TRBD2 ASSPRRGRANEQF
TRBJ1-6 TRBV2 TRBD1 ASSRQGGINSPLH